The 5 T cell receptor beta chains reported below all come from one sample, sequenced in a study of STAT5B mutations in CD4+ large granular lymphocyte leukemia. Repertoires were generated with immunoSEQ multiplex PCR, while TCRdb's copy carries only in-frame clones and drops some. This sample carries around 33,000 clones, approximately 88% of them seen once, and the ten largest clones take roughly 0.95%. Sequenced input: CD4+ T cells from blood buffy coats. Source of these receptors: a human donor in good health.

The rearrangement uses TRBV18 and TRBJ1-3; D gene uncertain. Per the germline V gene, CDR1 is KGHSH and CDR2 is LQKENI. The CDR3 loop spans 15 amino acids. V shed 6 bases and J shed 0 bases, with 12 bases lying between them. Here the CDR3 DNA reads TGTGCCAGCTCCCCAGAGTTCAGCTCTGGAAACACCATATATTTT. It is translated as CASSPEFSSGNTIYF.

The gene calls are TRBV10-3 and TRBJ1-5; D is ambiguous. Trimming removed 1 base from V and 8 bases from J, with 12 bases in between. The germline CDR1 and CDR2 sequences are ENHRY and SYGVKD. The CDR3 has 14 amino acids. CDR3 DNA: TGTGCCATCAGTGAGTTACGGGATCTGGAGCCCCAGCATTTT. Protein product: CAISELRDLEPQHF.

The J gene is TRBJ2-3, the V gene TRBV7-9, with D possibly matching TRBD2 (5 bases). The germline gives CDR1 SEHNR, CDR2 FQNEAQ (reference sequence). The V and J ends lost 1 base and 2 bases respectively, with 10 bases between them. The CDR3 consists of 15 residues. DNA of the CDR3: TGTGCCAGCAGCTTAGATGGGAGAGACACAGATACGCAGTATTTT. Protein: CASSLDGRDTDTQYF.

This chain's CDR3 is CASSPSLGNYGYTF. DNA of the CDR3: TGTGCCAGCAGCCCGTCCTTGGGTAACTATGGCTACACCTTC. This chain joins TRBV11-3 and TRBJ1-2; D is unclear. The CDR3 consists of 14 residues. V shed 5 bases and J shed 1 base, with 11 bases lying between them. Germline loops: CDR1 SGHNT, CDR2 YENEEA.

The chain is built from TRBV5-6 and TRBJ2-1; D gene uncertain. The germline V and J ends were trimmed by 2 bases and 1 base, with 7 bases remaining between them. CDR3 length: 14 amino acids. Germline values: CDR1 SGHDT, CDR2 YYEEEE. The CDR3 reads CASSFVGSYNEQFF. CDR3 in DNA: TGTGCCAGCAGCTTCGTCGGTTCCTACAATGAGCAGTTCTTC.